The rows below give T cell receptor beta chains drawn from one sample of a study of blood T cells in healthy people across ages. In TCRdb, the 5' RACE reads were re-called with MiXCR into one record per CDR3 protein. This table holds approximately 600,000 distinct CDR3 sequences, around three fifths found once. Source material: blood. These receptors were taken from a man in his sixties in good health. Each CDR3 is given with its conserved first and last residue. A D gene is named only where the DNA matches it firmly. Rows may omit the clone size; those that give it use once, few, many or a size class.

v_call: TRBV5-1; d_call: TRBD1; j_call: TRBJ1-4; clone_size: NA; cdr3_aa: CASSFWTGNEKLFF; cdr3_nt: TGCGCCAGCAGCTTTTGGACAGGGAATGAAAAACTGTTTTTT
v_call: TRBV5-5; d_call: NA; j_call: TRBJ2-7; clone_size: NA; cdr3_aa: CAPRSYEQYF; cdr3_nt: TGTGCCCCCAGGTCCTACGAGCAGTACTTC
v_call: TRBV15; d_call: TRBD2; j_call: TRBJ2-5; clone_size: many; cdr3_aa: CATSRDEGSGETQYF; cdr3_nt: TGTGCCACCAGCAGAGATGAGGGTAGCGGGGAGACCCAGTACTTC
v_call: TRBV5-1; d_call: NA; j_call: TRBJ1-2; clone_size: few; cdr3_aa: CASSPTTANYGYTF; cdr3_nt: TGCGCCAGCAGCCCGACAACTGCTAACTATGGCTACACCTTC
v_call: TRBV5-5; d_call: NA; j_call: TRBJ1-2; clone_size: NA; cdr3_aa: CASSPPTERVNPHGYTF; cdr3_nt: TGTGCCAGCAGCCCCCCAACCGAAAGGGTCAATCCTCATGGCTACACCTTC
v_call: TRBV29-1; d_call: NA; j_call: TRBJ2-5; clone_size: NA; cdr3_aa: CSVDRLSEETQYF; cdr3_nt: TGCAGCGTTGATAGGCTCAGCGAAGAGACCCAGTACTTC
v_call: TRBV20-1; d_call: TRBD2; j_call: TRBJ2-5; clone_size: NA; cdr3_aa: CSASGSGGGETQYF; cdr3_nt: TGCAGTGCTAGCGGTAGCGGGGGAGGGGAGACCCAGTACTTC
v_call: TRBV18; d_call: NA; j_call: TRBJ2-5; clone_size: NA; cdr3_aa: CASSPDGAFGTQYF; cdr3_nt: TGTGCCAGCTCACCAGATGGGGCCTTCGGGACCCAGTACTTC
v_call: TRBV7-2; d_call: TRBD1; j_call: TRBJ1-1; clone_size: NA; cdr3_aa: CASSTSGTEPNEAFF; cdr3_nt: TGTGCCAGCAGCACTTCCGGGACAGAACCTAATGAAGCTTTCTTT
v_call: TRBV4-1; d_call: TRBD2; j_call: TRBJ2-3; clone_size: NA; cdr3_aa: CASSQRAGDTDTQYF; cdr3_nt: TGCGCCAGCAGCCAAAGAGCGGGGGACACAGATACGCAGTATTTT
v_call: TRBV2; d_call: NA; j_call: TRBJ2-1; clone_size: NA; cdr3_aa: CASTGGAYNEQFF; cdr3_nt: TGTGCCAGCACCGGCGGAGCCTACAATGAGCAGTTCTTC
v_call: TRBV7-9; d_call: NA; j_call: TRBJ2-1; clone_size: NA; cdr3_aa: CASSLEGYASGYGNEQFF; cdr3_nt: TGTGCCAGCAGCTTAGAAGGATACGCTTCGGGGTACGGCAATGAGCAGTTCTTC
v_call: TRBV11-2; d_call: NA; j_call: TRBJ2-5; clone_size: NA; cdr3_aa: CAGSLYGGQETQYF; cdr3_nt: TGTGCCGGCAGCTTATACGGGGGCCAAGAGACCCAGTACTTC
v_call: TRBV29-1; d_call: NA; j_call: TRBJ1-5; clone_size: few; cdr3_aa: CSVSPGDSNQPQHF; cdr3_nt: TGCAGCGTGTCCCCCGGAGATAGCAATCAGCCCCAGCATTTT
v_call: TRBV7-9; d_call: NA; j_call: TRBJ2-3; clone_size: NA; cdr3_aa: CASSFRPGQSSTDTQYF; cdr3_nt: TGTGCCAGCAGCTTTCGACCTGGACAGTCTAGCACAGATACGCAGTATTTT
v_call: TRBV7-2; d_call: NA; j_call: TRBJ2-3; clone_size: few; cdr3_aa: CASSLDPRADFDTQYF; cdr3_nt: TGTGCCAGCAGCTTAGATCCACGGGCTGACTTTGATACGCAGTATTTT